This T cell receptor (beta chain) stems from a study of T cell responses to AZD1222 COVID-19 vaccine. Study outcomes and limitations: Spike-wide coverage was observed for vaccine-associated CD4 TCRs, with dominant responses at 160-218 and 743-854. The donor group comprised mostly white British people and more females; the analysis possibly underestimated clonal diversity. Nearly half of spike-specific TCRs reportedly target unmutated variant regions.

Sequenced by immunoSEQ multiplex PCR; TCRdb stores in-frame clones only, minus some. The sample shows about 100,000 clones, about nine tenths of them seen only once. V was pared by 4 bases and J by 1 base, with 10 bases between. Germline CDR1 KGHSH, CDR2 LQKENI. This CDR3 contains 14 residues. Comments on this clone: Its antigen remains unidentified.

This TCR was sampled from an adult who received the AZD1222 COVID-19 vaccine. The V gene is TRBV18, the J gene TRBJ1-2; D possibly corresponds to TRBD1 (6 bases). Specimen: peripheral blood, collected 28 days after the second AZD1222 dose. CDR3 coding DNA: TGTGCCAGCTCACTCGACAGGTTTAACTATGGCTACACCTTC. It is translated as CASSLDRFNYGYTF.